A single sample is the source of the 8 T cell receptor beta chains below, sequenced in a study of control samples from healthy donors and cancer patients. The repertoire was sequenced with immunoSEQ multiplex PCR; TCRdb's copy has only in-frame clones and lacks some. In the table there are approximately 120,000 clones, around 86% of which are singletons. The sequencing sample was made of blood. The receptors come from a man aged 40-49 years in good health.

This clone was observed a handful of times. The rearrangement links TRBV19 to TRBJ2-2; possibly TRBD1 or TRBD2 for D (5 bases each). V was clipped by 6 bases and J by 2 bases, with 13 bases between them. CDR1 is LNHDA and CDR2 is SQIVND in the germline V gene (reference sequence). The CDR3 length is 15 residues. This chain's CDR3 is CASSPDGTNTGELFF. The CDR3 nucleotides are TGTGCCAGTAGCCCCGACGGGACCAACACCGGGGAGCTGTTTTTT.

This sequence joins TRBV6-4 and TRBJ1-2; D is unclear. Germline-derived CDR1 and CDR2 are MRHNA and SNTAGT. V was trimmed by 7 bases and J by 7 bases, leaving 22 bases between them. The CDR3 covers 15 residues. CDR3 residues: CASKASAAATFGYTF. The CDR3 region has the DNA TGTGCCAGCAAGGCTAGTGCCGCGGCAACTTTTGGCTACACCTTC.

This chain connects TRBV11-3 to TRBJ1-3; the D gene is possibly TRBD1 (6 bases). Deletions cut 4 bases from V and 0 bases from J, with 13 bases between. The CDR3 has 16 amino acids. Germline-derived CDR1 and CDR2 are SGHNT and YENEEA. CDR3 loop: CASSSVGGPSGNTIYF. CDR3 DNA: TGTGCCAGCAGCTCCGTCGGGGGCCCCTCTGGAAACACCATATATTTT.

The sample holds one count of this clone. J is TRBJ1-2 and V is TRBV7-2; 9 nucleotides match TRBD1. The J segment lost 4 bases and the V segment lost 1 base, leaving 4 bases of the junction unmatched. Germline V gene data show CDR1 as SGHTA and CDR2 as FQGNSA. CDR3 size: 15 residues. CDR3 bases: TGTGCCAGCAGCTTAGTTTTGGGACAGGGCTATGGCTACACCTTC. It specifies CASSLVLGQGYGYTF.

This clone was seen a few times. This chain uses TRBV7-8 with TRBJ1-5; D may be TRBD1 (5 bases). Trimming stripped 5 bases from V and 6 bases from J, with 17 bases between. Per the germline V gene, CDR1 is SGHVS and CDR2 is FQNEAQ. The CDR3 consists of 15 residues. CDR3: CASSPGRGRGQPQHF. CDR3 in DNA: TGTGCCAGCAGCCCAGGTCGGGGACGTGGTCAGCCCCAGCATTTT. Looking up the rest from reference TRBV7-8 and TRBJ1-5 gives the full variable domain: GAGVSQSPRYKVAKRGQDVALRCDPISGHVSLFWYQQALGQGPEFLTYFQNEAQLDKSGLPSDRFFAERPEGSVSTLKIQRTQQEDSAVYLCASSPGRGRGQPQHFGDGTRLSIL.

J is TRBJ1-2 and V is TRBV19, with D perhaps matching TRBD1 (5 bases). The CDR3 extends over 15 amino acids. Germline V gives CDR1 LNHDA, CDR2 SQIVND (reference sequence). V was cut by 7 bases and J by 5 bases, with 20 bases left in between. The CDR3 reads CASTQGGLVGYGYTF. In DNA, the CDR3 is TGTGCCAGTACCCAGGGAGGTCTAGTTGGGTATGGCTACACCTTC.

The chain uses TRBV7-9 and TRBJ1-6; 9 nucleotides agree with TRBD1. The V and J ends lost 5 bases and 9 bases, in that order; junction bases with no gene match: 8. This CDR3 comprises 15 residues. Germline V CDR1 and CDR2: SEHNR, FQNEAQ (reference sequence). CDR3 sequence (DNA): TGTGCCAGCAGCGAAGGGACAGGGCGCGGTTCACCCCTCCACTTT. Encoded protein: CASSEGTGRGSPLHF.

The rearrangement links TRBV18 to TRBJ2-5; D uncertain. Germline assignment: CDR1 KGHSH and CDR2 LQKENI. V was cut by 2 bases and J by 1 base, with 5 bases left in between. This CDR3 has 13 residues. CDR3 sequence: CASSPNSQETQYF. The CDR3, as DNA: TGTGCCAGCTCACCAAACAGCCAAGAGACCCAGTACTTC.